This is a list of T cell receptor beta chains from one sample in a study of cytomegalovirus exposure and HLA in healthy donors. Assay used: immunoSEQ multiplex PCR; TCRdb lists only in-frame clones, some missing. The sample has 130,000 to 150,000 clones, 65% to 80% seen once. What was sequenced was PBMCs. These receptors all stem from a woman between 45 and 60 years old in good health and CMV-seropositive. Each CDR3 is given with its conserved first and last residue. The D gene is left open where the match is weak. Size tells how often a clone was seen (once, few, many) or the class of an expanded clone, and some rows leave it out.

abundance,d_gene,j_gene,v_gene,CDR3aa,CDR3nt
.,TRBD2,TRBJ2-7,TRBV7-3,CASSLASGDYEQYF,TGTGCCAGCAGCTTAGCTAGCGGGGATTACGAGCAGTACTTC
.,.,TRBJ2-3,TRBV5-1,CASSGAGAHDTQYF,TGCGCCAGCAGCGGGGCAGGGGCGCATGATACGCAGTATTTT
.,TRBD1,TRBJ1-5,TRBV30,CAWSKGQSNQPQHF,TGTGCCTGGAGTAAGGGACAGTCCAATCAGCCCCAGCATTTT
.,.,TRBJ1-1,TRBV29-1,CSVATDMNTEAFF,TGCAGCGTTGCAACAGACATGAACACTGAAGCTTTCTTT
once,TRBD2,TRBJ2-3,TRBV19,CASSSPGGSTDTQYF,TGTGCCAGTAGTTCCCCGGGGGGGAGCACAGATACGCAGTATTTT
.,.,TRBJ2-5,TRBV29-1,CSVEVSRETQYF,TGCAGCGTTGAGGTCTCGAGGGAGACCCAGTACTTC
.,.,TRBJ2-2,TRBV10-3,CAISEGVNTGELFF,TGTGCCATCAGTGAAGGAGTTAACACCGGGGAGCTGTTTTTT
.,.,TRBJ1-1,TRBV7-3,CASSLMGAQGTEAFF,TGTGCCAGCAGCTTAATGGGGGCGCAGGGCACTGAAGCTTTCTTT
.,.,TRBJ1-5,TRBV9,CASGRVDGNQPQHF,TGTGCCAGCGGCAGGGTGGATGGCAATCAGCCCCAGCATTTT
.,TRBD1,TRBJ1-2,TRBV4-3,CASSQTTGGHYGYTF,TGCGCCAGCAGCCAAACGACAGGGGGCCACTATGGCTACACCTTC
.,.,TRBJ1-2,TRBV7-9,CASSLGSEGRVYGYTF,TGTGCCAGCAGCTTAGGGTCGGAGGGCCGGGTCTATGGCTACACCTTC
.,TRBD1,TRBJ2-3,TRBV6-5,CASSYGTGVADTQYF,TGTGCCAGCAGTTACGGGACAGGTGTGGCAGATACGCAGTATTTT
.,TRBD2,TRBJ2-7,TRBV27,CASTLLAGTYEQYF,TGTGCCAGCACCCTACTAGCGGGTACCTACGAGCAGTACTTC
.,.,TRBJ1-2,TRBV13,CASSGLSYGYTF,TGTGCCAGCAGCGGGCTGAGCTATGGCTACACCTTC
.,.,TRBJ1-2,TRBV4-2,CASSQGPTPPGGEEGYTF,TGTGCCAGCAGCCAAGGCCCTACACCCCCGGGAGGGGAGGAAGGCTACACCTTC
.,TRBD1,TRBJ2-5,TRBV30,CAWDRAAETQYF,TGTGCATGGGACAGGGCAGCTGAGACCCAGTACTTC
.,.,TRBJ2-3,TRBV6-1,CASSEGVTGGTDTQYF,TGTGCCAGCAGTGAAGGGGTCACGGGGGGCACAGATACGCAGTATTTT
.,.,TRBJ2-2,TRBV6-5,CASSYPQVPNTGELFF,TGTGCCAGCAGTTACCCGCAGGTCCCGAACACCGGGGAGCTGTTTTTT
once,.,TRBJ1-2,TRBV7-9,CASSSGGGVGYGYTF,TGTGCCAGCAGCTCAGGTGGAGGGGTGGGCTATGGCTACACCTTC
.,.,TRBJ1-1,TRBV25-1,CASSFRVSTEAFF,TGTGCCAGCAGTTTCAGGGTGAGCACTGAAGCTTTCTTT
.,TRBD1,TRBJ1-3,TRBV14,CASSRRQGRSGNTIYF,TGTGCCAGCAGCCGCAGACAGGGTCGCTCTGGAAACACCATATATTTT
once,TRBD1,TRBJ1-6,TRBV15,CATSRDRTGTGDSPLHF,TGTGCCACCAGCAGAGATCGGACCGGGACAGGTGATTCACCCCTCCACTTT
.,TRBD2,TRBJ2-7,TRBV5-1,CASSLRGGLSYEQYF,TGCGCCAGCAGCTTGCGCGGGGGTTTATCCTACGAGCAGTACTTC
.,.,TRBJ1-6,TRBV6-5,CASSLNSVDGSPLHF,TGTGCCAGCTCCCTAAATTCGGTCGATGGTTCACCCCTCCACTTT
.,TRBD2,TRBJ2-1,TRBV30,CAWSGGAGGHGNEQFF,TGTGCCTGGAGCGGAGGGGCGGGGGGGCACGGGAATGAGCAGTTCTTC
.,TRBD1,TRBJ1-4,TRBV5-1,CASSDLPTGGKEKLFF,TGCGCCAGCAGCGACCTGCCGACAGGGGGAAAAGAAAAACTGTTTTTT
.,.,TRBJ1-1,TRBV5-4,CASSLGEGTMNTEAFF,TGTGCCAGCAGCTTGGGAGAAGGGACTATGAACACTGAAGCTTTCTTT
.,TRBD2,TRBJ2-1,TRBV4-2,CASSRALQGLAAEQFF,TGTGCCAGCAGCCGGGCTCTCCAGGGACTAGCGGCTGAGCAGTTCTTC
.,TRBD1,TRBJ2-2,TRBV19,CASSIYGQGDTGELFF,TGTGCCAGTAGTATCTATGGACAGGGAGACACCGGGGAGCTGTTTTTT
.,.,TRBJ1-1,TRBV28,CASRIIGGALTEAFF,TGTGCCAGCAGGATTATTGGGGGGGCCCTCACTGAAGCTTTCTTT
few,TRBD1,TRBJ1-1,TRBV6-5,CASSWTGGLGTEAFF,TGTGCCAGCAGTTGGACAGGGGGGTTGGGGACTGAAGCTTTCTTT
.,.,TRBJ2-4,TRBV7-3,CASSPTGNKNIQYF,TGTGCCAGCAGCCCCACGGGTAATAAAAACATTCAGTACTTC
.,TRBD1,TRBJ1-5,TRBV7-9,CASSLGTGSQPQHF,TGTGCCAGCAGCTTAGGGACAGGGAGTCAGCCCCAGCATTTT
.,.,TRBJ1-6,TRBV9,CASSVQGRDSPLHF,TGTGCCAGCAGCGTACAGGGGAGGGATTCACCCCTCCACTTT
.,TRBD1,TRBJ2-2,TRBV5-1,CASGQGAWNTGELFF,TGCGCCAGCGGGCAGGGGGCGTGGAACACCGGGGAGCTGTTTTTT
.,TRBD1,TRBJ1-2,TRBV6-5,CASSYPGATGEGYTF,TGTGCCAGCAGTTACCCGGGGGCGACAGGGGAAGGCTACACCTTC
once,TRBD1,TRBJ2-5,TRBV5-1,CASSFRGQETQYF,TGCGCCAGCAGCTTCAGGGGGCAAGAGACCCAGTACTTC
few,TRBD1,TRBJ1-4,TRBV25-1,CASSESTGYDEKLFF,TGTGCCAGCAGTGAGTCGACAGGGTATGATGAAAAACTGTTTTTT
.,.,TRBJ2-3,TRBV5-1,CASSLAGSTDTQYF,TGCGCCAGCAGCTTGGCGGGGAGCACAGATACGCAGTATTTT
.,TRBD2,TRBJ2-3,TRBV5-1,CASSISLAGDTDTQYF,TGCGCCAGCAGCATATCACTAGCGGGGGACACAGATACGCAGTATTTT
.,TRBD2,TRBJ2-1,TRBV7-2,CASSPRPGGDNEQFF,TGTGCCAGCAGCCCCCGACCTGGGGGGGACAATGAGCAGTTCTTC
.,.,TRBJ1-1,TRBV6-1,CASSEDRGLEAFF,TGTGCCAGCAGTGAAGATAGGGGTTTGGAAGCTTTCTTT
.,.,TRBJ1-1,TRBV11-3,CASSLGGHAEAFF,TGTGCCAGCAGCTTGGGGGGTCACGCTGAAGCTTTCTTT
.,.,TRBJ1-1,TRBV7-6,CASSLDGVSEAFF,TGTGCCAGCAGCTTAGACGGGGTATCTGAAGCTTTCTTT
few,TRBD2,TRBJ2-1,TRBV19,CASSMTSGGVGEQFF,TGTGCCAGTAGTATGACTAGCGGGGGGGTGGGTGAGCAGTTCTTC
.,.,TRBJ2-5,TRBV21-1,CASSKTLSGGAKETQYF,TGTGCCAGCAGCAAGACCTTGTCGGGGGGGGCCAAAGAGACCCAGTACTTC
.,TRBD1,TRBJ2-2,TRBV19,CASTPIMGQTTGELFF,TGTGCCAGTACCCCCATCATGGGACAGACGACCGGGGAGCTGTTTTTT
.,.,TRBJ2-1,TRBV30,CARQEGNEQFF,TGTGCCCGGCAGGAGGGAAATGAGCAGTTCTTC
.,TRBD1,TRBJ2-3,TRBV19,CASSSGTGGGDTQYF,TGTGCCAGTAGCTCCGGGACAGGGGGAGGAGATACGCAGTATTTT
.,TRBD2,TRBJ2-3,TRBV5-1,CASTGEGADTQYF,TGCGCCAGCACGGGGGAGGGAGCAGATACGCAGTATTTT
.,.,TRBJ1-5,TRBV6-1,CASSEGPGSQPQHF,TGTGCCAGCAGTGAAGGGCCAGGGTCTCAGCCCCAGCATTTT
.,TRBD1,TRBJ1-4,TRBV19,CASSDRGGVEKLFF,TGTGCCAGTAGCGACAGGGGTGGGGTTGAAAAACTGTTTTTT
once,.,TRBJ1-2,TRBV7-2,CASSLETAGGYTF,TGTGCCAGCAGCTTAGAGACAGCAGGTGGCTACACCTTC
.,.,TRBJ2-6,TRBV11-2,CASSSGAGSGANVLTF,TGTGCCAGCAGCTCCGGTGCGGGCTCTGGGGCCAACGTCCTGACTTTC
medium-sized,.,TRBJ2-7,TRBV10-3,CAISESSGEQYF,TGTGCCATCAGTGAGTCGTCCGGCGAGCAGTACTTC
.,.,TRBJ1-5,TRBV6-5,CASSYRDSNQPQHF,TGTGCCAGCAGTTACAGAGATAGCAATCAGCCCCAGCATTTT
.,.,TRBJ2-2,TRBV9,CASSGGLRADTGELFF,TGTGCCAGCAGCGGCGGACTACGGGCTGACACCGGGGAGCTGTTTTTT
.,.,TRBJ2-2,TRBV28,CASSFSGELFF,TGTGCCAGCAGTTTCAGCGGGGAGCTGTTTTTT
.,.,TRBJ1-4,TRBV7-9,CASSRNRNEKLFF,TGTGCCAGCAGCCGGAACAGGAACGAAAAATTGTTTTTT
.,TRBD1,TRBJ2-2,TRBV10-1,CASSEKGSGQGTPGELFF,TGCGCCAGCAGTGAGAAGGGTTCGGGACAGGGTACGCCCGGGGAGCTGTTTTTT